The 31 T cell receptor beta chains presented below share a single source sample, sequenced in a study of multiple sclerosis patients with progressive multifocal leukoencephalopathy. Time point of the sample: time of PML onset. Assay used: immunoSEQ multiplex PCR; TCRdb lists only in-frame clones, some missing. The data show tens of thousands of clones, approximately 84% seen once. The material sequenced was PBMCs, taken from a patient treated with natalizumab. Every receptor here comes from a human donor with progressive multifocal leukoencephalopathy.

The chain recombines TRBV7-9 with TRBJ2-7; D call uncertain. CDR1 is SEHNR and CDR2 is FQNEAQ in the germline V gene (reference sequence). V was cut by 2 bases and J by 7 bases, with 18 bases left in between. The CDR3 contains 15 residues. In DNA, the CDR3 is TGTGCCAGCAGCTTAATTTCTTCCCCGGGTTTAGAGCAGTACTTC. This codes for CASSLISSPGLEQYF.

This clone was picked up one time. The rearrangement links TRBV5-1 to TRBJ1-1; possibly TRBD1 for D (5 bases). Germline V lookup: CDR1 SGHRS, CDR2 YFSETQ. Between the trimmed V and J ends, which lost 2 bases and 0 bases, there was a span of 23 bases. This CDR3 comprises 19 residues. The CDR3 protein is CASSFSFGGGRRMNTEAFF. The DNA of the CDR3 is TGCGCCAGCAGCTTTTCTTTTGGGGGAGGCCGACGGATGAACACTGAAGCTTTCTTT.

The CDR3 reads CAWSVHSSGSYGYTF. CDR3 bases: TGTGCCTGGAGTGTACATAGTAGTGGGAGCTATGGCTACACCTTC. This sequence joins TRBV30 and TRBJ1-2; D is unresolved. The CDR3 contains 15 residues. Trimming shortened V by 0 bases and J by 4 bases, and 15 bases separated the two germline ends. Germline values: CDR1 GTSNPN, CDR2 SVGIG (reference sequence).

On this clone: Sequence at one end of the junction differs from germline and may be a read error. The CDR3 region is CASSYETRSSEQYF. CDR3 nucleotide sequence: TGTGCCAGCAGTTACGAGACTAGATCCTCCGAGCAGTACTTC. The chain combines TRBV6-5 with TRBJ2-5, with D maybe TRBD2 (6 bases). The J call may be faulty, since TRBJ2-7 better matches the DNA end. The length of the CDR3 is 14 residues. Germline V gene sequence: CDR1 MNHEY, CDR2 SVGAGI.

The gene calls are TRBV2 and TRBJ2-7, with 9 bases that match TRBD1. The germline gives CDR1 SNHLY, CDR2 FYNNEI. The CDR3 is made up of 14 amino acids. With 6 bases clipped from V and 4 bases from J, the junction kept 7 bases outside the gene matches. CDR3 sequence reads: CASRNTGGGYEQYF. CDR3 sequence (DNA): TGTGCCAGCAGAAATACAGGGGGCGGATACGAGCAGTACTTC. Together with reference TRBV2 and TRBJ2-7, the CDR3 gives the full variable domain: EPEVTQTPSHQVTQMGQEVILRCVPISNHLYFYWYRQILGQKVEFLVSFYNNEISEKSEIFDDQFSVERPDGSNFTLKIRSTKLEDSAMYFCASRNTGGGYEQYFGPGTRLTVT.

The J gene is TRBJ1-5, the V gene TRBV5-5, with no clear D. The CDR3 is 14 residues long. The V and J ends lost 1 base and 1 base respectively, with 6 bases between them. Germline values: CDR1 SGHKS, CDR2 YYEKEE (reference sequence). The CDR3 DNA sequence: TGTGCCAGCAGCTTGCATCGGAGCAATCAGCCCCAGCATTTT. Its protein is CASSLHRSNQPQHF.

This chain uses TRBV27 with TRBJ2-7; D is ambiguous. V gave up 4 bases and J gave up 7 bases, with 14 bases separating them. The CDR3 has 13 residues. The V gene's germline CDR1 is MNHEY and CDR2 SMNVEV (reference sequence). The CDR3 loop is CASSSTAAGEQYF. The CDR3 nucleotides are TGTGCCAGCAGTTCGACGGCCGCTGGGGAGCAGTACTTC.

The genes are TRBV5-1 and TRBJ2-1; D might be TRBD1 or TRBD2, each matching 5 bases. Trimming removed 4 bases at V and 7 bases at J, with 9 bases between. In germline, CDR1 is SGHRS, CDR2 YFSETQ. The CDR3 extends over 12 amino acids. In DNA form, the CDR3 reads TGCGCCAGCAGCCCGGGACGGAATGAGCAGTTCTTC. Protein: CASSPGRNEQFF.

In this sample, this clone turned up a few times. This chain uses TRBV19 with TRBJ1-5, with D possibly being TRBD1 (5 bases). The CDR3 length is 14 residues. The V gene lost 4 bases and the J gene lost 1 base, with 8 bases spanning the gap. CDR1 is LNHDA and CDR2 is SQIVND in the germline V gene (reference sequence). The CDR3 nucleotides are TGTGCCAGTAGTAGAGGGGAGAGCAATCAGCCCCAGCATTTT. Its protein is CASSRGESNQPQHF. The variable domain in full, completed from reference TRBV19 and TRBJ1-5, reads DGGITQSPKYLFRKEGQNVTLSCEQNLNHDAMYWYRQDPGQGLRLIYYSQIVNDFQKGDIAEGYSVSREKKESFPLTVTSAQKNPTAFYLCASSRGESNQPQHFGDGTRLSIL.

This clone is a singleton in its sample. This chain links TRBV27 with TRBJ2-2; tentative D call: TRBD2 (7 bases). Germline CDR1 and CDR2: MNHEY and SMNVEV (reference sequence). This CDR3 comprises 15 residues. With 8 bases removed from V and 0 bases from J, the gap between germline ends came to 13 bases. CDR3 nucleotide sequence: TGTGCCAGCGCGGGGGCCTTAACGAACACCGGGGAGCTGTTTTTT. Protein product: CASAGALTNTGELFF.

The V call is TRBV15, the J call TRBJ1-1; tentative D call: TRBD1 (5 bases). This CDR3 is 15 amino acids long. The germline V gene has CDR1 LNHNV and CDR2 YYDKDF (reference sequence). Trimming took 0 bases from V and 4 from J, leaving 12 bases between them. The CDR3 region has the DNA TGTGCCACCAGCAGAGATCCCTATGGGGGCACTGAAGCTTTCTTT. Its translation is CATSRDPYGGTEAFF.

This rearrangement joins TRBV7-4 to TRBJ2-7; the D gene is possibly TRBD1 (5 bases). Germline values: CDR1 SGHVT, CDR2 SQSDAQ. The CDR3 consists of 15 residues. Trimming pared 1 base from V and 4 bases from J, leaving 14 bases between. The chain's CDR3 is CASSLGQGWVYEQYF. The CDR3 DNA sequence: TGTGCCAGCAGCTTAGGCCAGGGCTGGGTGTACGAGCAGTACTTC.

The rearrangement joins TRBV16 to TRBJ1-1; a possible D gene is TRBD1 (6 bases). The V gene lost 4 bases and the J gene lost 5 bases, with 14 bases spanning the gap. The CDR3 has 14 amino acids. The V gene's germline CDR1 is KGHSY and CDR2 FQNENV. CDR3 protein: CASSRNRERTEAFF. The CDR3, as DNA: TGTGCCAGCAGCCGGAACAGGGAGAGGACTGAAGCTTTCTTT.

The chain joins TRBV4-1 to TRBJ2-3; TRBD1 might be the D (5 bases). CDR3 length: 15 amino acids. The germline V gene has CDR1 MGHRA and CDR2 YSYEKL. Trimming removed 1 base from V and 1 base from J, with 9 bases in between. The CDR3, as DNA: TGCGCCAGCAGCCAAGCAGGGCCTGGCACAGATACGCAGTATTTT. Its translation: CASSQAGPGTDTQYF.

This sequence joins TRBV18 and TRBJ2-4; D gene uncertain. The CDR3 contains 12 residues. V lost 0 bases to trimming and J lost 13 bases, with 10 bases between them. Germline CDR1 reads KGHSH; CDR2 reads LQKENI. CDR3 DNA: TGTGCCAGCTCACCACCTATTAACCTCCAGTACTTC. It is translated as CASSPPINLQYF.

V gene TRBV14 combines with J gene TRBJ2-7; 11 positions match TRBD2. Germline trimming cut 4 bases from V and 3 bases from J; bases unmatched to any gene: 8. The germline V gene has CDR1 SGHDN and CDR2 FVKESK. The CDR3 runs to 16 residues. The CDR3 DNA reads TGTGCCAGCAGCCCGCCGGGACTAGCGGCCTTCTACGAGCAGTACTTC. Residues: CASSPPGLAAFYEQYF.

The CDR3: CASSDGTSFNEQFF. CDR3 sequence (DNA): TGCGCCAGCAGTGATGGGACTAGCTTCAATGAGCAGTTCTTC. The chain links TRBV10-1 to TRBJ2-1, with 9 bases matching TRBD2. The CDR3 loop spans 14 amino acids. CDR1 and CDR2 from the germline V gene are WNHNN and SYGVQD (reference sequence). Trimming removed 3 bases from V and 6 bases from J; junction bases left unmatched: 3.

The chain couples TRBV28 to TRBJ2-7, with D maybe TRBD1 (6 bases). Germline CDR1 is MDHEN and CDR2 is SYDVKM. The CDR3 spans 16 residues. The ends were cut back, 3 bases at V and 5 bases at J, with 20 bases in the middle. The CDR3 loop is CASSFPPDRLSHEQYF. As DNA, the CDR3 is TGTGCCAGCAGTTTCCCCCCCGACAGGTTATCCCACGAGCAGTACTTC.

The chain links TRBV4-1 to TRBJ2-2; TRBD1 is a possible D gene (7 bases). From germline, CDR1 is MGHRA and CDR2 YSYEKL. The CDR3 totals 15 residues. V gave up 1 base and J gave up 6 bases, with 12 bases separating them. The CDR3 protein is CASSQADREAGELFF. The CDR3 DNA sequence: TGCGCCAGCAGCCAAGCCGACAGGGAGGCCGGGGAGCTGTTTTTT.

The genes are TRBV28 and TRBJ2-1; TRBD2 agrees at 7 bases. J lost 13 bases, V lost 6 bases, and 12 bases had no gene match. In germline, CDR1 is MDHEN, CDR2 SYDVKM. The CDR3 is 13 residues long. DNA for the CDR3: TGTGCCAGCAGCGCAACACCGGGACTAAGTCAGTTCTTC. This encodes CASSATPGLSQFF.

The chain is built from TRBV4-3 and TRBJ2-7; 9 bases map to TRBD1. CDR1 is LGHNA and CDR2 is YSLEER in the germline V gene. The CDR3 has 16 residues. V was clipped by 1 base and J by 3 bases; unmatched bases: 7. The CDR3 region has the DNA TGCGCCAGCAGCCAAGGTCGGGACAGGGAGGGCTACGAGCAGTACTTC. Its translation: CASSQGRDREGYEQYF.

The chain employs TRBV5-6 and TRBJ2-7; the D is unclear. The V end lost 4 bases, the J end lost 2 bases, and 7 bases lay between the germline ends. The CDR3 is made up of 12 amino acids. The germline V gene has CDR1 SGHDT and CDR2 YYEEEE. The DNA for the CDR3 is TGTGCCAGCAGCCGCCTTGCCTACGAGCAGTACTTC. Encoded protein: CASSRLAYEQYF.

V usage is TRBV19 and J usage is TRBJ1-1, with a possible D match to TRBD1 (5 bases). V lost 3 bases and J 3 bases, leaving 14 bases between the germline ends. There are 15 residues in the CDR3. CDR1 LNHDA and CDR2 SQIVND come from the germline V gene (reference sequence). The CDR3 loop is CASSIVRGGDTEAFF. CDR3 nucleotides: TGTGCCAGTAGTATCGTAAGGGGTGGGGACACTGAAGCTTTCTTT.

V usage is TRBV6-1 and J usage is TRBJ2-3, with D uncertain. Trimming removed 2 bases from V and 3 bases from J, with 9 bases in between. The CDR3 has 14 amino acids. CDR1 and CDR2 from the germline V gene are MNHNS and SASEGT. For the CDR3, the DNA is TGTGCCAGCAGTGAAATGATCGGAACAGATACGCAGTATTTT. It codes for CASSEMIGTDTQYF.

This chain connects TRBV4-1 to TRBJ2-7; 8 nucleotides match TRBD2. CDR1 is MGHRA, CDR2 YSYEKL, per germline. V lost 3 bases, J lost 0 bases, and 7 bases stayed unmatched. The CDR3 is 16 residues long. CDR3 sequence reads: CASSHPLAASSYEQYF. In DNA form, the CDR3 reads TGCGCCAGCAGCCACCCACTAGCGGCCAGCTCCTACGAGCAGTACTTC.

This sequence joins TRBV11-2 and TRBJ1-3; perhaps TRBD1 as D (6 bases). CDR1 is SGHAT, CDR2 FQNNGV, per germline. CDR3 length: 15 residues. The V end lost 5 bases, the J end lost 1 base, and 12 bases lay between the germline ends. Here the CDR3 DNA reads TGTGCCAGCAGCCCAGGGGTCGTATCTGGAAACACCATATATTTT. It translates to CASSPGVVSGNTIYF.

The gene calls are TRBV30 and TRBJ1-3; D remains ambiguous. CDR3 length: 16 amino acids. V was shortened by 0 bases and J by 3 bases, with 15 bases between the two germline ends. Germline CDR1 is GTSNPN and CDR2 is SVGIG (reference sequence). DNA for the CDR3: TGTGCCTGGAGTGTAGGAGGGTACGAGGGTGGAAACACCATATATTTT. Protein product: CAWSVGGYEGGNTIYF.

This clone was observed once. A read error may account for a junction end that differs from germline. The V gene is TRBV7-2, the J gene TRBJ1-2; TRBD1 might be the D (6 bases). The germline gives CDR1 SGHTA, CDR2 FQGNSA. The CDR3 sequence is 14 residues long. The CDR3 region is CASRSSTGSGHTSF. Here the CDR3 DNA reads TGTGCCAGCAGATCTAGCACAGGGTCGGGCCATACTAGCTTC.

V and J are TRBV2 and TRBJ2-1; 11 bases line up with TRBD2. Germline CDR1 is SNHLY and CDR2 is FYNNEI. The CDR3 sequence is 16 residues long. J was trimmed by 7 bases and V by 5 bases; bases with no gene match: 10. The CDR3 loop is CASSFQSGTSGNEQFF. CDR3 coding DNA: TGTGCCAGCAGTTTCCAAAGTGGGACTAGCGGTAATGAGCAGTTCTTC.

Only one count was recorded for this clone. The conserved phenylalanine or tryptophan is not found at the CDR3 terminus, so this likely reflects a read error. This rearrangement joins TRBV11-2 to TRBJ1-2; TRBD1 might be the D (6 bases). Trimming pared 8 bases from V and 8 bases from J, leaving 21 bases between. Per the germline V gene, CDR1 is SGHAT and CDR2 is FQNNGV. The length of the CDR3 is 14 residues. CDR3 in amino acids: CASSLEGHSKGYTL. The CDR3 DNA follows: TGTGCCAGCTCCTTAGAGGGACACTCGAAGGGCTACACCCTC.

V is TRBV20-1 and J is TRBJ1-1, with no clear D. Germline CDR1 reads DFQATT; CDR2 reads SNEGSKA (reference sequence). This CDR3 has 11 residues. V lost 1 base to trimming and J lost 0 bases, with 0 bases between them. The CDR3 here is CSARVNTEAFF. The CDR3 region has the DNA TGCAGTGCTAGAGTGAACACTGAAGCTTTCTTT.